A single sample gave rise to the 13 T cell receptor beta chains below, sequenced in a study of blood T cells in healthy people across ages. A second PCR of roughly 7 to 11 cycles used a sample-barcoded 5' primer and a J-beta primer mix. TCRdb processed the 5' RACE reads anew with MiXCR; each CDR3 protein has one entry. The sample has 1.5 million to 2 million distinct CDR3 sequences, 34% seen once. Sequencing was performed on blood. The origin of the receptors is a woman in her thirties in good health.

The CDR3 nucleotides read TGTGCCAGCAGTTACTCGTGGGAGACAGGGCTAATCAATTCACCCCTCCACTTT. The encoded protein is CASSYSWETGLINSPLHF. The chain combines TRBV6-5 with TRBJ1-6; 7 positions agree with TRBD1. The V gene end was trimmed by 0 bases and the J gene end by 7 bases; junction bases not matched to a gene: 12. Germline CDR1 MNHEY, CDR2 SVGAGI. The CDR3 runs 18 residues.

Worth noting for this clonotype: This may come from a read error, since a much larger clone is one base off. The chain combines TRBV19 with TRBJ2-3; D is uncertain. V gave up 6 bases and J gave up 5 bases, with 9 bases separating them. CDR1 LNHDA and CDR2 SQIVND come from the germline V gene (reference sequence). The CDR3 totals 12 residues. The DNA for the CDR3 is TGTGCCAGTAGACAGTTCGGAGATACGCAGTATTTT. Translating gives CASRQFGDTQYF.

This chain connects TRBV5-1 to TRBJ2-3; TRBD2 matches at 13 bases. The J segment lost 2 bases and the V segment lost 4 bases, leaving 13 bases of the junction unmatched. Germline CDR1 is SGHRS and CDR2 is YFSETQ. There are 19 residues in the CDR3. As DNA, the CDR3 is TGCGCCAGCAGCGTTGGATCAGGACTAGCGGGGGCGATCACAGATACGCAGTATTTT. Amino acids: CASSVGSGLAGAITDTQYF.

This clonotype was picked up a small number of times. J is TRBJ1-1 and V is TRBV14, with no clear D. The CDR3 consists of 13 residues. With 0 bases removed from V and 9 bases from J, the gap between germline ends came to 11 bases. Germline V gene lookup returns CDR1 SGHDN and CDR2 FVKESK. Written as DNA, the CDR3 is TGTGCCAGCAGCCAAGATCGGGGATTACAAGCTTTCTTT. Translation: CASSQDRGLQAFF.

The J gene is TRBJ2-2, the V gene TRBV6-2 or TRBV6-3; D call uncertain. The CDR3 sequence is 13 residues long. Trimming removed 2 bases from V and 6 bases from J, with 7 bases in between. Germline-derived CDR1 and CDR2 are MNHEY and SVGEGT. CDR3 in DNA: TGTGCCAGCAGTTACACCCCAGCCGGGGAGCTGTTTTTT. This gives the protein CASSYTPAGELFF.

The sample holds a few counts of this clonotype. The CDR3 DNA reads as TGTGCCAGCACTAGCGGGGGAACATACTACGACGAGCAGTACTTC. It is translated as CASTSGGTYYDEQYF. The chain is built from TRBV28 and TRBJ2-7, with TRBD2 matching over 10 bases. With 7 bases clipped from V and 5 bases from J, the junction kept 11 bases outside the gene matches. The CDR3 covers 15 residues. Germline CDR1 reads MDHEN; CDR2 reads SYDVKM.

This clonotype was seen many times. The chain couples TRBV20-1 to TRBJ2-1; D not resolved. The V and J ends lost 6 bases and 0 bases respectively, with 6 bases between them. The CDR3 runs 12 residues. Germline loops: CDR1 DFQATT, CDR2 SNEGSKA (reference sequence). The CDR3 is CSAPASYNEQFF. The CDR3, as DNA: TGCAGTGCCCCCGCCTCCTACAATGAGCAGTTCTTC.

Only a few counts were recorded for this clonotype. J is TRBJ1-6 and V is TRBV20-1; D unresolved. With 1 base removed from V and 14 bases from J, the gap between germline ends came to 24 bases. Looked up from germline, CDR1 is DFQATT and CDR2 is SNEGSKA (reference sequence). The CDR3 spans 16 residues. The CDR3 protein is CSARVASTEETGTLHF. The CDR3 DNA is TGCAGTGCTAGAGTGGCCTCCACAGAAGAGACCGGCACCCTCCACTTT.

This clonotype was detected only a few times. V gene TRBV7-2 combines with J gene TRBJ2-3, with D unclear. The CDR3 is 15 residues long. CDR1 and CDR2 from the germline V gene are SGHTA and FQGNSA. With 4 bases removed from V and 5 bases from J, the gap between germline ends came to 16 bases. Here the CDR3 reads CASSSRYGSGDTQYF. In DNA form, the CDR3 reads TGTGCCAGCAGCTCGCGCTACGGGTCCGGAGATACGCAGTATTTT.

Comment on this clonotype: One junction end disagrees with the germline gene, perhaps due to a read error. CDR3 in amino acids: CASSLGAARLYGYAF. The CDR3 coding sequence is TGTGCCAGCAGCTTAGGGGCGGCTCGACTCTATGGCTACGCCTTC. The chain joins TRBV7-9 to TRBJ1-2; D gene uncertain. Germline V gene sequence: CDR1 SEHNR, CDR2 FQNEAQ (reference sequence). This CDR3 spans 15 amino acids.

V and J are TRBV3-1 and TRBJ1-2, with 10 bases lining up with TRBD1. CDR1 and CDR2 from the germline V gene are LGHDT and YNNKEL (reference sequence). This CDR3 comprises 16 residues. With V trimmed by 1 base and J by 4 bases, 6 bases remained unmatched. The CDR3 spells CASSQGDRGRSYGYTF. The CDR3 bases are TGTGCCAGCAGCCAAGGGGACAGGGGAAGGTCCTATGGCTACACCTTC. Filled out from reference TRBV3-1 and TRBJ1-2, the complete variable domain reads DTAVSQTPKYLVTQMGNDKSIKCEQNLGHDTMYWYKQDSKKFLKIMFSYNNKELIINETVPNRFSPKSPDKAHLNLHINSLELGDSAVYFCASSQGDRGRSYGYTFGSGTRLTVV.

This sequence joins TRBV12-3 or TRBV12-4 and TRBJ1-4, with TRBD1 as a possible D gene (6 bases). The CDR3 is 17 amino acids. Between the trimmed V and J ends, which lost 3 bases and 0 bases, there was a span of 14 bases. CDR3 sequence reads: CASSFGQPYATNEKLFF. CDR3 coding DNA: TGTGCCAGCAGTTTCGGACAGCCATACGCAACTAATGAAAAACTGTTTTTT.

V is TRBV28 and J is TRBJ1-2; 7 positions agree with TRBD1. Germline CDR1 is MDHEN and CDR2 is SYDVKM. Losses at the gene ends were 5 bases for V and 4 bases for J; bases not matched to a gene: 4. The CDR3 length is 13 residues. CDR3 nucleotide sequence: TGTGCCAGCAGTGGACAGGTGCCCTATGGCTACACCTTC. Residues: CASSGQVPYGYTF.